The rows below give T cell receptor beta chains drawn from one sample of a study of CXCR3-negative and CXCR3-positive naive CD8 T cells. TCRdb reprocessed the 5' RACE reads, with one entry per CDR3 protein and no DNA. Here the sample table reports 20,000 to 25,000 distinct CDR3 sequences. The source material was naive CXCR3- CD8+ T cells from blood. These TCRs come from a human donor in good health. Some clones in this sample may be carry-over from other donors' samples. Each CDR3 is given with its conserved first and last residue. The order of the fields is V gene, J gene, clone size, CDR3 protein. The listing skips clone size in some rows; elsewhere it reads once, few, many or a size class.

V gene: TRBV23-1
J gene: TRBJ2-1
clone size: NA
CDR3 protein: CASSQRTHPAATYNEQFF

V gene: TRBV12-3/TRBV12-4
J gene: TRBJ2-7
clone size: NA
CDR3 protein: CASSQDPLGQYF

V gene: TRBV3-1
J gene: TRBJ2-7
clone size: NA
CDR3 protein: CASSQDIGTANYEQYF

V gene: TRBV29-1
J gene: TRBJ2-7
clone size: NA
CDR3 protein: CSVETKTGHYEQYF

V gene: TRBV4-3
J gene: TRBJ2-7
clone size: NA
CDR3 protein: CASSQDRGTPSEQYF

V gene: TRBV4-2
J gene: TRBJ2-7
clone size: NA
CDR3 protein: CASSQEPGTARYEQYF

V gene: TRBV19
J gene: TRBJ2-7
clone size: NA
CDR3 protein: CASSIDPSYEQYF

V gene: TRBV25-1
J gene: TRBJ2-7
clone size: NA
CDR3 protein: CASRSSGALQYF

V gene: TRBV7-9
J gene: TRBJ1-6
clone size: NA
CDR3 protein: CASSWMTSPLHF

V gene: TRBV5-1
J gene: TRBJ2-1
clone size: NA
CDR3 protein: CASSLGWLAGVGEQFF

V gene: TRBV3-1
J gene: TRBJ2-1
clone size: medium-sized
CDR3 protein: CASSQDRGDYNEQFF

V gene: TRBV29-1
J gene: TRBJ2-7
clone size: NA
CDR3 protein: CSAGVRSGGRGYEQYF

V gene: TRBV4-1
J gene: TRBJ2-1
clone size: NA
CDR3 protein: CASSQGGAGSNEQFF

V gene: TRBV9
J gene: TRBJ1-2
clone size: NA
CDR3 protein: CASSVGGNYGYTF

V gene: TRBV5-5
J gene: TRBJ2-1
clone size: NA
CDR3 protein: CASSFLSPGTSGGPRNEQFF

V gene: TRBV7-6
J gene: TRBJ2-5
clone size: NA
CDR3 protein: CASSISANQETQYF

V gene: TRBV27
J gene: TRBJ2-7
clone size: medium-sized
CDR3 protein: CASSPYRVKMDEQYF

V gene: TRBV29-1
J gene: TRBJ2-1
clone size: NA
CDR3 protein: CSDRLSAYNEQFF

V gene: TRBV7-8
J gene: TRBJ2-7
clone size: medium-sized
CDR3 protein: CASSGRGAYSYEQYF

V gene: TRBV3-1
J gene: TRBJ2-2
clone size: NA
CDR3 protein: CASSQSVGGAAGELFF

V gene: TRBV29-1
J gene: TRBJ2-1
clone size: NA
CDR3 protein: CSGGLGGIDEQFF

V gene: TRBV9
J gene: TRBJ2-1
clone size: NA
CDR3 protein: CASSVGERGTSYNEQFF

V gene: TRBV7-2
J gene: TRBJ2-2
clone size: NA
CDR3 protein: CASSWTGGTGELFF

V gene: TRBV7-9
J gene: TRBJ2-7
clone size: NA
CDR3 protein: CASSTVVDRVYEQYF

V gene: TRBV14
J gene: TRBJ2-1
clone size: NA
CDR3 protein: CASRQMGALTNEQFF

V gene: TRBV28
J gene: TRBJ2-5
clone size: NA
CDR3 protein: CASSLTQETQYF

V gene: TRBV11-2
J gene: TRBJ2-1
clone size: NA
CDR3 protein: CASSSRGPGEGALSSYNEQFF

V gene: TRBV6-2/TRBV6-3
J gene: TRBJ2-1
clone size: NA
CDR3 protein: CASSPAGAGGNNEQFF

V gene: TRBV29-1
J gene: TRBJ2-7
clone size: medium-sized
CDR3 protein: CSVAGSRAEQYF

V gene: TRBV28
J gene: TRBJ2-3
clone size: NA
CDR3 protein: CASSLSALAGGSNTDTQYF

V gene: TRBV7-6
J gene: TRBJ1-5
clone size: NA
CDR3 protein: CASSSGGLGPQHF

V gene: TRBV29-1
J gene: TRBJ1-4
clone size: NA
CDR3 protein: CSVGLANEKLFF

V gene: TRBV29-1
J gene: TRBJ2-2
clone size: NA
CDR3 protein: CSVAQGTGELFF

V gene: TRBV27
J gene: TRBJ2-2
clone size: NA
CDR3 protein: CASSVGAGNPGELFF

V gene: TRBV7-2
J gene: TRBJ2-1
clone size: NA
CDR3 protein: CASSLEVGSYNEQFF

V gene: TRBV29-1
J gene: TRBJ2-7
clone size: NA
CDR3 protein: CSGNRANYEQYF

V gene: TRBV12-3/TRBV12-4
J gene: TRBJ1-5
clone size: NA
CDR3 protein: CASSLANRHQPQHF

V gene: TRBV28
J gene: TRBJ1-2
clone size: NA
CDR3 protein: CASSFVPGTLNYGYTF

V gene: TRBV14
J gene: TRBJ2-7
clone size: NA
CDR3 protein: CASSDTGAPYYEQYF

V gene: TRBV6-4
J gene: TRBJ2-1
clone size: NA
CDR3 protein: CASSDPMMGEQFF

V gene: TRBV10-3
J gene: TRBJ2-7
clone size: NA
CDR3 protein: CAISESRGFAKYEQYF

V gene: TRBV29-1
J gene: TRBJ1-2
clone size: NA
CDR3 protein: CGVAIPTGGPPYGYTF

V gene: TRBV28
J gene: TRBJ2-3
clone size: medium-sized
CDR3 protein: CASSYGTSGDWGTDTQYF

V gene: TRBV7-9
J gene: TRBJ2-5
clone size: NA
CDR3 protein: CASSFTPTGQETQYF

V gene: TRBV29-1
J gene: TRBJ2-2
clone size: NA
CDR3 protein: CSVEVPGQANTGELFF